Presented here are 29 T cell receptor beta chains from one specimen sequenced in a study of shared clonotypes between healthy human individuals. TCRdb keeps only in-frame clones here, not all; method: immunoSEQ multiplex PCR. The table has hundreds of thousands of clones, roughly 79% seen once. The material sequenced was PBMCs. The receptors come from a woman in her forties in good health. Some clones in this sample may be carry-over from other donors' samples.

CDR3 coding DNA: TGCGCCAGCAGCTTGATGACGGGCGCGAACACCGGGGAGCTGTTTTTT. As protein: CASSLMTGANTGELFF. The J gene is TRBJ2-2, the V gene TRBV5-1, with D unclear. CDR3 size: 16 residues. Germline V lookup: CDR1 SGHRS, CDR2 YFSETQ. V was trimmed by 1 base and J by 0 bases, leaving 10 bases between them.

CDR3 DNA: TGTGCCAGCAGCTTGGAATTCAGGCTAGCGGGAGTCAATGAGCAGTTCTTC. It specifies CASSLEFRLAGVNEQFF. The rearrangement joins TRBV7-2 to TRBJ2-1; 10 bases are a match to TRBD2. Germline V lookup: CDR1 SGHTA, CDR2 FQGNSA. There are 17 residues in the CDR3. J gave up 6 bases and V 3 bases, and 11 bases lay outside the gene matches.

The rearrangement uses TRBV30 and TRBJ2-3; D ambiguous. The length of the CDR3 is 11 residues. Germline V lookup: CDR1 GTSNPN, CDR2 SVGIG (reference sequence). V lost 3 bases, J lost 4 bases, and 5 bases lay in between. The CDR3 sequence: CAWRQSDTQYF. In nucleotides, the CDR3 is TGTGCCTGGAGGCAATCAGATACGCAGTATTTT.

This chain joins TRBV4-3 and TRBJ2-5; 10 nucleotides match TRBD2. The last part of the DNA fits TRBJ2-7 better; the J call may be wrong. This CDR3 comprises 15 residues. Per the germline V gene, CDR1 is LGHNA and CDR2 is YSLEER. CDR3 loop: CASSQSTSGFYEQYF. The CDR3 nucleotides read TGCGCCAGCAGCCAGTCGACTAGCGGGTTCTACGAGCAGTACTTC.

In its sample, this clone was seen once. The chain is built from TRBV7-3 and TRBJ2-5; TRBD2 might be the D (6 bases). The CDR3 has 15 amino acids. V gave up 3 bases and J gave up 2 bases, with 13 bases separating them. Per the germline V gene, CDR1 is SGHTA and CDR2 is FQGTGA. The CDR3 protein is CASSFAPGGQETQYF. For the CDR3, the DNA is TGTGCCAGCAGCTTTGCACCAGGAGGGCAAGAGACCCAGTACTTC.

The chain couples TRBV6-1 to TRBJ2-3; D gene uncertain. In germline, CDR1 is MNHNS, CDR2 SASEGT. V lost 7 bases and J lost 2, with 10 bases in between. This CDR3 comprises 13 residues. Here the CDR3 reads CASTTPYTDTQYF. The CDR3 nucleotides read TGTGCCAGCACGACTCCTTACACAGATACGCAGTATTTT.

This CDR3 reads CASSRRVGSYNEQFF. CDR3 nucleotide sequence: TGTGCCAGCAGCCGGAGGGTAGGCTCCTACAATGAGCAGTTCTTC. The chain combines TRBV21-1 with TRBJ2-1; the table's D gene call, TRBD2, was not cross checked with the DNA. TRBV21-1 is a listed pseudogene. This CDR3 is 15 amino acids long.

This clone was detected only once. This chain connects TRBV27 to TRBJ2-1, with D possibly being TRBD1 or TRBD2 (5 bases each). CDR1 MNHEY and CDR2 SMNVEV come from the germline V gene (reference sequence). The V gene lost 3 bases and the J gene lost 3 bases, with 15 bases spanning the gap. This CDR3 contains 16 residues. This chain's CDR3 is CASSFTGRANYNEQFF. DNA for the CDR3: TGTGCCAGCAGTTTCACGGGGCGGGCGAACTACAATGAGCAGTTCTTC.

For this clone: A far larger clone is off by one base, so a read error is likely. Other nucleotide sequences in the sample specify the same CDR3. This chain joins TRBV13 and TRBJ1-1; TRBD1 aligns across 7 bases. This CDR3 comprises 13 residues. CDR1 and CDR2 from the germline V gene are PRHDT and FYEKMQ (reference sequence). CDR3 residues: CASSLVRGREAFF. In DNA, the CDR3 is TGTGCCAGCAGCTTAGTTAGGGGGCGAGAAGCCTTCTTT.

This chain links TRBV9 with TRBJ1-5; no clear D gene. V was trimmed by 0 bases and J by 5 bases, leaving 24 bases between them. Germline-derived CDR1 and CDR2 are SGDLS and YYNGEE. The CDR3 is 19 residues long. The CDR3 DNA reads TGTGCCAGCAGCGTAGCCGATTTACAGTTCCTTTTTATCGATCAGCCCCAGCATTTT. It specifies CASSVADLQFLFIDQPQHF.

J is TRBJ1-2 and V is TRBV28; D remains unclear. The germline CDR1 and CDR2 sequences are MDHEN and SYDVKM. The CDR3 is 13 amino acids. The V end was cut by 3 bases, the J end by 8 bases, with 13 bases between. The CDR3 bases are TGTGCCAGCAGTTTGCCTGTAAGAGGAGGCTACACCTTC. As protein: CASSLPVRGGYTF.

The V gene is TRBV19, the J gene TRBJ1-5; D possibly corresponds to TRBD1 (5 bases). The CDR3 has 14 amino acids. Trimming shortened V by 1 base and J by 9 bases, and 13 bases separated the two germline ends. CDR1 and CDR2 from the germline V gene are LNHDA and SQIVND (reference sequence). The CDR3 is CASSIADGTRPQHF. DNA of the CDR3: TGTGCCAGTAGTATAGCAGACGGGACTCGGCCCCAGCATTTT.

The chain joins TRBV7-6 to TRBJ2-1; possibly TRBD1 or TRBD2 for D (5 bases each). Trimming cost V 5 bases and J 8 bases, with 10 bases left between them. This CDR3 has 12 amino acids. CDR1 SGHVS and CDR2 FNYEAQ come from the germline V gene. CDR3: CASSHVGDEQFF. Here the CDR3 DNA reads TGTGCCAGCAGCCATGTGGGGGATGAGCAGTTCTTC.

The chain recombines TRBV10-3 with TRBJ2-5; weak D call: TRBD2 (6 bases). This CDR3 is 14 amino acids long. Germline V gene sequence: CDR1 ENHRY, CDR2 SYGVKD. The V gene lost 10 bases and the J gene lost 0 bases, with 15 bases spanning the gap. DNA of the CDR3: TGTGCCACCGGGGGTGGGGGGAACCAAGAGACCCAGTACTTC. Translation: CATGGGGNQETQYF.

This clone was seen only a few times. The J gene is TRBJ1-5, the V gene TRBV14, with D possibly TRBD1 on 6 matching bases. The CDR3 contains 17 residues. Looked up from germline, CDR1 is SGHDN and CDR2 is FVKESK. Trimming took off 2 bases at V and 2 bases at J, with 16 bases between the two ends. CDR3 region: CASSQLGGQRGNQPQHF. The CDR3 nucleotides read TGTGCCAGCAGCCAACTTGGGGGGCAGAGGGGCAATCAGCCCCAGCATTTT.

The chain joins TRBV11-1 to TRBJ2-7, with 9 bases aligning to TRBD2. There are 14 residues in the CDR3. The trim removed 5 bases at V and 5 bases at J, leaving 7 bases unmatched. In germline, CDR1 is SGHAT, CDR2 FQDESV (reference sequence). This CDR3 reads CASSLLAGVNEQYF. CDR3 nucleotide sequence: TGTGCCAGCAGCCTATTAGCGGGAGTCAACGAGCAGTACTTC.

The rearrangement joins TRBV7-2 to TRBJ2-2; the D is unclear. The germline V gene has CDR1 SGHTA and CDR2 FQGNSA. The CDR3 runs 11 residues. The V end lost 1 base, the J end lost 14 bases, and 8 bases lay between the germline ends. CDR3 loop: CASSLGTTLFF. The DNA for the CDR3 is TGTGCCAGCAGCTTAGGCACGACACTGTTTTTT.

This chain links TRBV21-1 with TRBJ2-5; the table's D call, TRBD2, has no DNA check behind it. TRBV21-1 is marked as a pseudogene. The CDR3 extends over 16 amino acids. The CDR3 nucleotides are TGTGCCAGCAGGAAAGAGGGGCGGGAGAGGGAGGAGACCCAGTACTTC. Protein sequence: CASRKEGREREETQYF.

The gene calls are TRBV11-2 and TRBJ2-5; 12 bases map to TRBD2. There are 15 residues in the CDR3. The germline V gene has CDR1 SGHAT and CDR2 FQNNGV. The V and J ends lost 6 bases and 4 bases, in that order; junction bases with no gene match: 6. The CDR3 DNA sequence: TGTGCCAGCAGACAACAGGGACTAGCGGGAGAGACCCAGTACTTC. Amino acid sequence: CASRQQGLAGETQYF.

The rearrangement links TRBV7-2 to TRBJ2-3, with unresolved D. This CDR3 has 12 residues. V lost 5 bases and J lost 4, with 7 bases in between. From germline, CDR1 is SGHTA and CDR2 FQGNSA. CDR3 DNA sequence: TGTGCCAGCAGCCGCAATCCAGATACGCAGTATTTT. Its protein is CASSRNPDTQYF.

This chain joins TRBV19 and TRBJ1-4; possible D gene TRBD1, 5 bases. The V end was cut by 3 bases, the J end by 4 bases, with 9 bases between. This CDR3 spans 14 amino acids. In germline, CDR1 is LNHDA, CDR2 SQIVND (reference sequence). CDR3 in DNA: TGTGCCAGTAGTATCCAGGGCGGTAATGAAAAACTGTTTTTT. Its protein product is CASSIQGGNEKLFF.

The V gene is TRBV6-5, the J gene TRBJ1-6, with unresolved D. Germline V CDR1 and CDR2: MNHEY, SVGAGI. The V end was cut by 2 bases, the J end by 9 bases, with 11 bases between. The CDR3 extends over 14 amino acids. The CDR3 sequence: CASSYEAGGSPLHF. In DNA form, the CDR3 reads TGTGCCAGCAGTTACGAGGCAGGCGGTTCACCCCTCCACTTT.

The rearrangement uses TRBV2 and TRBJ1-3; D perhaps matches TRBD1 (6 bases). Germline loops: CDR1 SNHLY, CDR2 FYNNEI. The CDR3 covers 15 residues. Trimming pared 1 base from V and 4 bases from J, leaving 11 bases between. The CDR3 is CASSEVGGAGNTIYF. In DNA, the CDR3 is TGTGCCAGCAGTGAAGTTGGGGGCGCGGGAAACACCATATATTTT.

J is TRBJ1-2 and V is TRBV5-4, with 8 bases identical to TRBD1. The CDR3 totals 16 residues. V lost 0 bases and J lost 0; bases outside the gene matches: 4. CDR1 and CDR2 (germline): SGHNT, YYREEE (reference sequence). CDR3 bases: TGTGCCAGCAGCTTGGGTCGACAGGGGCCTAACTATGGCTACACCTTC. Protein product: CASSLGRQGPNYGYTF. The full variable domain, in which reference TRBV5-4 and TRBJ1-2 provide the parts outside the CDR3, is ETGVTQSPTHLIKTRGQQVTLRCSSQSGHNTVSWYQQALGQGPQFIFQYYREEENGRGNFPPRFSGLQFPNYSSELNVNALELDDSALYLCASSLGRQGPNYGYTFGSGTRLTVV.

The CDR3 nucleotides are TGCAGCGTGAGTGATAGAGCCGCGCGGGACATTCAGTACTTC. Translation: CSVSDRAARDIQYF. The chain recombines TRBV29-1 with TRBJ2-4; TRBD2 is a possible D gene (5 bases). V lost 6 bases and J 8 bases, leaving 20 bases between the germline ends. This CDR3 contains 14 residues. Germline V gene data show CDR1 as SQVTM and CDR2 as ANQGSEA.

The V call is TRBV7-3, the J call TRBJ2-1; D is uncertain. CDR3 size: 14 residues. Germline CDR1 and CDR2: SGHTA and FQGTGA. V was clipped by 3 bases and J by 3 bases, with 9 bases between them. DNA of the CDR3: TGTGCCAGCAGCTTGGGTGGAAACTACAATGAGCAGTTCTTC. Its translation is CASSLGGNYNEQFF.

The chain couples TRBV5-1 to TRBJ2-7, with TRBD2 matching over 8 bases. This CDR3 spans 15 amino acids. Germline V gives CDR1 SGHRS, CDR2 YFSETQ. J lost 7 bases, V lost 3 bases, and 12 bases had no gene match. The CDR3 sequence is CASSSTGTRVGEQYF. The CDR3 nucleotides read TGCGCCAGCAGCTCTACCGGGACTAGAGTTGGAGAGCAGTACTTC.

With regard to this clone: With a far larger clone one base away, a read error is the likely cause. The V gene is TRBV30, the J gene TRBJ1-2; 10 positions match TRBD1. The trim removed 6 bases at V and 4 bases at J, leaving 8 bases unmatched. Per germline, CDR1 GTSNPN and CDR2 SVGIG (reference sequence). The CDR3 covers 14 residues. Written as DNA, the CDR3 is TGTGCCTGTAGACAGGGGGCCCTCTTCTATGGCTACACCTTC. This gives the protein CACRQGALFYGYTF. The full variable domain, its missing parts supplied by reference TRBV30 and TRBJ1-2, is SQTIHQWPATLVQPVGSPLSLECTVEGTSNPNLYWYRQAAGRGLQLLFYSVGIGQISSEVPQNLSASRPQDRQFILSSKKLLLSDSGFYLCACRQGALFYGYTFGSGTRLTVV.

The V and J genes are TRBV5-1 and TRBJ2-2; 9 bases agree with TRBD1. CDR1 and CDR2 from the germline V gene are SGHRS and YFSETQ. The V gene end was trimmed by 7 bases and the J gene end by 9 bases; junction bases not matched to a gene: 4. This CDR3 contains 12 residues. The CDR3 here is CASGTGTRELFF. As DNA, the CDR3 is TGCGCCAGCGGGACAGGGACCCGGGAGCTGTTTTTT.